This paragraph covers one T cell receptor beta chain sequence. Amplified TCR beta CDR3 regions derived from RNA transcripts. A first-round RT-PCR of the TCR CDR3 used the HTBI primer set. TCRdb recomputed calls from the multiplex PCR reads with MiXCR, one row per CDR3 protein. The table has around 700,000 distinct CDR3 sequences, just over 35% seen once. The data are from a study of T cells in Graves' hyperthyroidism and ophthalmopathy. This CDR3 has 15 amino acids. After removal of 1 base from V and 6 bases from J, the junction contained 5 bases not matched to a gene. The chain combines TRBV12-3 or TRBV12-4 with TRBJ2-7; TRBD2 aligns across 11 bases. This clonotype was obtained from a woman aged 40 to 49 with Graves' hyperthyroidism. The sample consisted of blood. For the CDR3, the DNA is TGTGCCAGCAGTTTAGTTCTAGCGGGAGGAGCCGAGCAGTACTTC. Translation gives CASSLVLAGGAEQYF.